The 26 T cell receptor beta chains reported below all come from one sample, sequenced in a study of cytomegalovirus exposure and HLA in healthy donors. Profiled with immunoSEQ multiplex PCR; TCRdb holds only in-frame clones, not every one. The table lists about 190,000 clones, approximately 84% of them singletons. Sequenced: PBMCs. These receptors originate from a young woman in good health and CMV-seropositive.

The chain joins TRBV19 to TRBJ2-2; TRBD1 agrees at 7 bases. The V gene's germline CDR1 is LNHDA and CDR2 SQIVND (reference sequence). This CDR3 comprises 14 residues. J gave up 11 bases and V 6 bases, and 12 bases lay outside the gene matches. The CDR3 loop is CASSPTQGVPELFF. The CDR3 DNA follows: TGTGCCAGTAGCCCCACCCAGGGGGTCCCTGAGCTGTTTTTT.

J is TRBJ1-3 and V is TRBV28; 7 bases map to TRBD1. The CDR3 runs to 15 residues. Germline CDR1 reads MDHEN; CDR2 reads SYDVKM. Losses at the gene ends were 2 bases for V and 3 bases for J; bases not matched to a gene: 4. The CDR3, as DNA: TGTGCCAGCAGTTTACCAACAGGGGTTGGAAACACCATATATTTT. It encodes CASSLPTGVGNTIYF.

The count of this clone is one. V and J are TRBV5-1 and TRBJ1-1, with no clear D. V shed 0 bases and J shed 6 bases, with 9 bases lying between them. There are 13 residues in the CDR3. Germline loops: CDR1 SGHRS, CDR2 YFSETQ. CDR3 coding DNA: TGCGCCAGCAGCTTGGACCAAAGCGCTGAAGCTTTCTTT. Translation: CASSLDQSAEAFF. Using reference TRBV5-1 and TRBJ1-1 for the parts outside the CDR3, the full variable domain is KAGVTQTPRYLIKTRGQQVTLSCSPISGHRSVSWYQQTPGQGLQFLFEYFSETQRNKGNFPGRFSGRQFSNSRSEMNVSTLELGDSALYLCASSLDQSAEAFFGQGTRLTVV.

The chain couples TRBV5-1 to TRBJ1-6; no firm D call. This CDR3 region has 13 residues. Deletions cut 5 bases from V and 10 bases from J, with 13 bases between. Germline V gene sequence: CDR1 SGHRS, CDR2 YFSETQ. The CDR3 loop is CASRAENRSPLHF. CDR3 DNA sequence: TGCGCCAGCAGGGCGGAAAACCGGTCACCCCTCCACTTT.

CDR3 region: CASSEFRETQYF. The CDR3 region has the DNA TGTGCCAGCAGTGAGTTCAGAGAGACCCAGTACTTC. The gene calls are TRBV2 and TRBJ2-5; D not resolved. The germline V gene has CDR1 SNHLY and CDR2 FYNNEI. Trimming took off 3 bases at V and 4 bases at J, with 6 bases between the two ends. CDR3 length: 12 residues.

The J gene is TRBJ1-1, the V gene TRBV6-5; no clear D gene. This CDR3 is built from 14 residues. V lost 6 bases and J 10 bases, leaving 21 bases between the germline ends. Germline assignment: CDR1 MNHEY and CDR2 SVGAGI. DNA of the CDR3: TGTGCCAGCAGAAACGACCGGGGAGGCCTTCGAGCTTTCTTT. Translation gives CASRNDRGGLRAFF.

V usage is TRBV7-2 and J usage is TRBJ1-2; D not certain. Germline CDR1 reads SGHTA; CDR2 reads FQGNSA. V was clipped by 2 bases and J by 3 bases, with 10 bases between them. The CDR3 contains 14 residues. CDR3 sequence reads: CASSLTGKDYGYTF. The CDR3 bases are TGTGCCAGCAGCTTAACGGGGAAGGACTATGGCTACACCTTC.

The chain carries TRBV5-4 and TRBJ1-2; no reliable D call. Germline loops: CDR1 SGHNT, CDR2 YYREEE (reference sequence). V lost 6 bases and J lost 8, with 23 bases in between. CDR3 length: 15 amino acids. CDR3 region: CASNMADRPRFGYTF. The CDR3 DNA follows: TGTGCCAGCAATATGGCAGATCGCCCTCGATTCGGCTACACCTTC.

This clone was observed a few times. The rearrangement uses TRBV9 and TRBJ1-3; possible D gene TRBD1, 6 bases. Between the trimmed V and J ends, which lost 7 bases and 0 bases, there was a span of 17 bases. The germline CDR1 and CDR2 sequences are SGDLS and YYNGEE. The CDR3 loop spans 16 amino acids. For the CDR3, the DNA is TGTGCCAGCTCCCGGACAGCCAGTAACTCTGGAAACACCATATATTTT. Translation gives CASSRTASNSGNTIYF.

This chain joins TRBV5-1 and TRBJ2-7; D perhaps matches TRBD2 (6 bases). Between the trimmed V and J ends, which lost 6 bases and 3 bases, there was a span of 16 bases. The CDR3 is made up of 14 amino acids. Germline V CDR1 and CDR2: SGHRS, YFSETQ. CDR3 amino acids: CASMLDGGRYEQYF. The CDR3 DNA follows: TGCGCCAGCATGTTGGACGGAGGGCGCTACGAGCAGTACTTC.

Notes on this clone: This sample includes further DNA sequences coding for the same CDR3. J is TRBJ1-4 and V is TRBV7-9; D is unclear. The germline V and J ends were trimmed by 5 bases and 3 bases, with 4 bases remaining between them. This CDR3 is 12 amino acids long. Germline V gene data show CDR1 as SEHNR and CDR2 as FQNEAQ (reference sequence). This CDR3 reads CASSLPNEKLFF. In nucleotides, the CDR3 is TGTGCCAGCAGCCTACCTAATGAAAAACTGTTTTTT.

The chain links TRBV27 to TRBJ1-6, with D hard to call. The CDR3 is made up of 17 amino acids. V gave up 4 bases and J gave up 5 bases, with 18 bases separating them. The germline gives CDR1 MNHEY, CDR2 SMNVEV (reference sequence). In DNA form, the CDR3 reads TGTGCCAGCAGTTCATCGCCCTTCTACCAACATAATTCACCCCTCCACTTT. This translates into CASSSSPFYQHNSPLHF.

The CDR3 here is CASSIRLADYEQYF. DNA of the CDR3: TGTGCCAGTAGTATAAGACTAGCGGACTACGAGCAGTACTTC. J is TRBJ2-7 and V is TRBV19, with 9 nucleotides matching TRBD2. Germline CDR1 reads LNHDA; CDR2 reads SQIVND (reference sequence). V trimming: 2 bases; J trimming: 3 bases; junction bases outside the gene matches: 2. The CDR3 loop spans 14 amino acids. Complete variable domain (other parts from reference TRBV19 and TRBJ2-7): DGGITQSPKYLFRKEGQNVTLSCEQNLNHDAMYWYRQDPGQGLRLIYYSQIVNDFQKGDIAEGYSVSREKKESFPLTVTSAQKNPTAFYLCASSIRLADYEQYFGPGTRLTVT.

This sequence joins TRBV7-2 and TRBJ2-5; 7 bases are a match to TRBD2. The V segment lost 0 bases and the J segment 4 bases; nucleotides outside the gene matches: 2. CDR3 length equals 14 residues. Germline V gene data show CDR1 as SGHTA and CDR2 as FQGNSA. In DNA form, the CDR3 reads TGTGCCAGCAGCTTAGCGGGGGGGTTAGAGACCCAGTACTTC. This encodes CASSLAGGLETQYF. Full variable domain (missing parts from reference TRBV7-2 and TRBJ2-5): GAGVSQSPSNKVTEKGKDVELRCDPISGHTALYWYRQSLGQGLEFLIYFQGNSAPDKSGLPSDRFSAERTGGSVSTLTIQRTQQEDSAVYLCASSLAGGLETQYFGPGTRLLVL.

V usage is TRBV2 and J usage is TRBJ2-3; no clear D. This CDR3 comprises 13 residues. Trimming removed 4 bases at V and 3 bases at J, with 8 bases between. The germline V gene encodes CDR1 SNHLY and CDR2 FYNNEI. For the CDR3, the DNA is TGTGCCAGCAGTGTGGTGAGAACAGATACGCAGTATTTT. It translates to CASSVVRTDTQYF.

The chain employs TRBV6-1 and TRBJ1-1; TRBD1 might be the D (6 bases). Germline V gives CDR1 MNHNS, CDR2 SASEGT. This CDR3 is 12 amino acids long. V was clipped by 9 bases and J by 11 bases, with 19 bases between them. Here the CDR3 reads CASSDRTRGAFF. The CDR3 region has the DNA TGTGCCAGTTCCGACAGGACAAGGGGGGCTTTCTTT.

The chain is built from TRBV7-9 and TRBJ2-1; 9 bases line up with TRBD2. The CDR3 has 16 amino acids. V gave up 2 bases and J gave up 6 bases; unmatched junction bases: 8. Germline V gene lookup returns CDR1 SEHNR and CDR2 FQNEAQ (reference sequence). CDR3 amino acids: CASSLWGRGGPNEQFF. In nucleotides, the CDR3 is TGTGCCAGCAGCTTATGGGGGCGGGGGGGCCCCAATGAGCAGTTCTTC.

The CDR3 protein is CATAMGAGNEQFF. CDR3 bases: TGTGCCACTGCTATGGGGGCCGGGAATGAGCAGTTCTTC. V usage is TRBV2 and J usage is TRBJ2-1; perhaps TRBD1 as D (6 bases). Germline V gives CDR1 SNHLY, CDR2 FYNNEI. This CDR3 has 13 residues. V shed 10 bases and J shed 7 bases, with 17 bases lying between them.

The gene calls are TRBV10-3 and TRBJ1-1, with a weak D call TRBD1 (5 bases). The germline CDR1 and CDR2 sequences are ENHRY and SYGVKD. Trimming cost V 0 bases and J 8 bases, with 10 bases left between them. There are 13 residues in the CDR3. The CDR3 DNA is TGTGCCATCAGTGAGTCGTCAGGGTCCGAAGCTTTCTTT. As protein: CAISESSGSEAFF.

This clone was picked up a small number of times. This chain's CDR3 is CASSVERAGTQAFF. CDR3 DNA: TGTGCCAGCAGCGTAGAACGAGCGGGGACACAAGCTTTCTTT. The chain joins TRBV9 to TRBJ1-1; D may be TRBD1 (6 bases). V lost 0 bases and J 9 bases, leaving 15 bases between the germline ends. CDR1 SGDLS and CDR2 YYNGEE come from the germline V gene. This CDR3 is built from 14 residues.

The chain combines TRBV4-3 with TRBJ2-6; TRBD1 is a possible D gene (6 bases). Trimming removed 1 base from V and 2 bases from J, with 9 bases in between. The CDR3 is 16 amino acids. The germline gives CDR1 LGHNA, CDR2 YSLEER. This CDR3 is CASSQAGAAGANVLTF. Written as DNA, the CDR3 is TGCGCCAGCAGCCAAGCAGGGGCGGCTGGGGCCAACGTCCTGACTTTC.

The chain couples TRBV6-1 to TRBJ2-5; D unresolved. Germline lookup yields CDR1 MNHNS and CDR2 SASEGT. V lost 7 bases and J lost 5, with 14 bases in between. CDR3 length: 13 amino acids. For the CDR3, the DNA is TGTGCCAGCACCGATGTACTCCGGGAGACCCAGTACTTC. Residues: CASTDVLRETQYF.

J is TRBJ1-1 and V is TRBV19; 8 bases align to TRBD1. CDR1 and CDR2 from the germline V gene are LNHDA and SQIVND (reference sequence). V trimming: 5 bases; J trimming: 4 bases; junction bases outside the gene matches: 18. The CDR3 consists of 18 residues. This CDR3 reads CASSPSQGATWGGTEAFF. CDR3 nucleotide sequence: TGTGCCAGTAGTCCATCCCAGGGGGCTACATGGGGAGGCACTGAAGCTTTCTTT.

This clone was picked up one time. V and J are TRBV4-2 and TRBJ1-5, with D tentatively TRBD1 (6 bases). Per germline, CDR1 LGHNA and CDR2 YNFKEQ. The length of the CDR3 is 16 residues. Deletions cut 3 bases from V and 5 bases from J, with 17 bases between. This chain's CDR3 is CASSHAPGTQDQPQHF. The CDR3 bases are TGTGCCAGCAGCCATGCTCCCGGGACACAGGATCAGCCCCAGCATTTT.

This clone came up a few times. This chain joins TRBV19 and TRBJ1-5, with D perhaps TRBD1 (6 bases). V was clipped by 5 bases and J by 6 bases, with 11 bases between them. The CDR3 contains 13 residues. Germline CDR1 and CDR2: LNHDA and SQIVND (reference sequence). The CDR3 reads CASSWRGGQPQHF. The CDR3 DNA reads as TGTGCCAGTAGTTGGAGGGGGGGTCAGCCCCAGCATTTT.

This clone was recorded a few times. This chain joins TRBV10-1 and TRBJ2-1; D not certain. V was shortened by 5 bases and J by 0 bases, with 11 bases between the two germline ends. In germline, CDR1 is WNHNN, CDR2 SYGVQD (reference sequence). There are 15 residues in the CDR3. The CDR3 reads CASSLDLSSYNEQFF. The DNA of the CDR3 is TGCGCCAGCAGTCTCGACTTGAGCTCCTACAATGAGCAGTTCTTC.